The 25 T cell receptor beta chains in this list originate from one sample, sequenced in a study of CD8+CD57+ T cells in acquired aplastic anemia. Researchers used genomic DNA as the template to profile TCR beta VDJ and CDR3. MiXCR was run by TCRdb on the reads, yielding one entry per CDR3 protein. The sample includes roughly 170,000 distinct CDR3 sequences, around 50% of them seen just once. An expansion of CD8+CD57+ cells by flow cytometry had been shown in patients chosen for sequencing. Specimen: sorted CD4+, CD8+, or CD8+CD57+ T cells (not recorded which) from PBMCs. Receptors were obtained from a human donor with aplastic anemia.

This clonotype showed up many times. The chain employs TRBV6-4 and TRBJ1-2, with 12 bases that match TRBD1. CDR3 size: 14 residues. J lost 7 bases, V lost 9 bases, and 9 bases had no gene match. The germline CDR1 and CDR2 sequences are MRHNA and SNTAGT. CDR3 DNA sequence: TGTGCCAGTCGGACCGGGACAGGGGGCTCTGGCTACACCTTC. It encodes CASRTGTGGSGYTF.

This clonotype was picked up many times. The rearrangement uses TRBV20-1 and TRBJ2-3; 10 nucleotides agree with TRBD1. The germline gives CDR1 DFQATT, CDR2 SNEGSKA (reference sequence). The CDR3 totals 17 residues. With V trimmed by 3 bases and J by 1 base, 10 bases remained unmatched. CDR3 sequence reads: CSASPPVGQGGTDTQYF. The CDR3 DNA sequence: TGCAGTGCTAGTCCGCCGGTTGGACAGGGGGGCACAGATACGCAGTATTTT.

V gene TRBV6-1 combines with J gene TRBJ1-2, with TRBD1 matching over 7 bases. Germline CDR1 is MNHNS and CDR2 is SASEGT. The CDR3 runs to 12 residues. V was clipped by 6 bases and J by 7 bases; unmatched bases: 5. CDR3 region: CASSPTGVGYTF. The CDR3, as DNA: TGTGCCAGCAGCCCAACAGGGGTTGGCTACACCTTC.

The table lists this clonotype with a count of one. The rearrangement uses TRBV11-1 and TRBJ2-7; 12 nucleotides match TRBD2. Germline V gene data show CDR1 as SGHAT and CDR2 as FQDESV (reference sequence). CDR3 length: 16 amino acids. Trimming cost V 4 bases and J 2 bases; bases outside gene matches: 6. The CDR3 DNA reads TGTGCCAGCAGCTCCCAGGGGACTAGCGGGCCCTACGAGCAGTACTTC. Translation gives CASSSQGTSGPYEQYF.

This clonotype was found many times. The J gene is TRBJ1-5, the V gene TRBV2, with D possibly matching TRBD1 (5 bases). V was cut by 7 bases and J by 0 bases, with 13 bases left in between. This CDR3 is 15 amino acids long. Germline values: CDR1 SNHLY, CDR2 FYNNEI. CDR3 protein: CASNWQGSSNQPQHF. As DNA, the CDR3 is TGTGCCAGCAATTGGCAGGGCTCTAGCAATCAGCCCCAGCATTTT.

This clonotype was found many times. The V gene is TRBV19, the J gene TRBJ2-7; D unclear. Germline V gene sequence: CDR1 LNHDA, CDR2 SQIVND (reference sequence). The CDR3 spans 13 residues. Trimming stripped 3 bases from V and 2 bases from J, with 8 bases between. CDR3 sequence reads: CASSMGGAYEQYF. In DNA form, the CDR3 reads TGTGCCAGTAGTATGGGTGGGGCCTACGAGCAGTACTTC.

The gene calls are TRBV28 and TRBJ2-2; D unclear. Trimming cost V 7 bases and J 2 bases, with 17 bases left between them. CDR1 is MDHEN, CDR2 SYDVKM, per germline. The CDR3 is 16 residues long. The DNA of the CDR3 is TGTGCCAGCAAGAAAAACCGTAATACTAACACCGGGGAGCTGTTTTTT. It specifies CASKKNRNTNTGELFF. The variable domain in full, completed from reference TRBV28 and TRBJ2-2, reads DVKVTQSSRYLVKRTGEKVFLECVQDMDHENMFWYRQDPGLGLRLIYFSYDVKMKEKGDIPEGYSVSREKKERFSLILESASTNQTSMYLCASKKNRNTNTGELFFGEGSRLTVL.

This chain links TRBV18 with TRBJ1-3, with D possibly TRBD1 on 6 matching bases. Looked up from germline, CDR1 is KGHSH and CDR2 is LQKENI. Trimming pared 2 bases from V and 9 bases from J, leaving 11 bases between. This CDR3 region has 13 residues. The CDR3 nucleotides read TGTGCCAGCTCACCAAACAGGGATGTCACCATATATTTT. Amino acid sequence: CASSPNRDVTIYF.

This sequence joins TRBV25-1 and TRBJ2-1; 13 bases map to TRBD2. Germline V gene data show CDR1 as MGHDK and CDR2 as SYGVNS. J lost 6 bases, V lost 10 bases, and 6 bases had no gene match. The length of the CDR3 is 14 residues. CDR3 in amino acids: CATTGLAGVNEQFF. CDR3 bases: TGTGCCACCACCGGACTAGCGGGAGTCAATGAGCAGTTCTTC.

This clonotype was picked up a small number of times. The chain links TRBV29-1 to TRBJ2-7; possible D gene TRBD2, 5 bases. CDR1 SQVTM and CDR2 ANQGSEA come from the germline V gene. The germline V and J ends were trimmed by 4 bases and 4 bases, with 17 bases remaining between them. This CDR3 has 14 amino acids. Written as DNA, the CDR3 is TGCAGCGTTGCGGGCAGTAACATAGCGTACGAGCAGTACTTC. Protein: CSVAGSNIAYEQYF.

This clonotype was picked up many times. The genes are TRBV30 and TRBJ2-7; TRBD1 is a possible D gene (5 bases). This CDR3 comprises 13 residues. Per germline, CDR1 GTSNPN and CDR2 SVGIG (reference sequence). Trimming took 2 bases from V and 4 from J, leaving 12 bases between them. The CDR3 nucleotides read TGTGCCTGGAGTCGTAAGACAGAGTACGAGCAGTACTTC. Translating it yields CAWSRKTEYEQYF. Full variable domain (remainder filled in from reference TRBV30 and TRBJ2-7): SQTIHQWPATLVQPVGSPLSLECTVEGTSNPNLYWYRQAAGRGLQLLFYSVGIGQISSEVPQNLSASRPQDRQFILSSKKLLLSDSGFYLCAWSRKTEYEQYFGPGTRLTVT.

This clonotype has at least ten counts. The CDR3 sequence: CASSLGAGGSSYEQYF. In DNA form, the CDR3 reads TGCGCCAGCAGCTTGGGGGCCGGGGGGAGCTCCTACGAGCAGTACTTC. The V gene is TRBV5-1, the J gene TRBJ2-7; 7 positions agree with TRBD2. The CDR3 totals 16 residues. Losses at the gene ends were 0 bases for V and 0 bases for J; bases not matched to a gene: 6. The germline CDR1 and CDR2 sequences are SGHRS and YFSETQ.

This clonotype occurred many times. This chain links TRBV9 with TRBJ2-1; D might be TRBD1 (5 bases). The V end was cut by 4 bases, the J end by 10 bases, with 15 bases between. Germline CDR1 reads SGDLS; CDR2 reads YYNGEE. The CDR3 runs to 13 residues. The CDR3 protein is CASSPTQGTEQFF. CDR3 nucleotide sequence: TGTGCCAGCAGCCCGACCCAGGGCACCGAGCAGTTCTTC.

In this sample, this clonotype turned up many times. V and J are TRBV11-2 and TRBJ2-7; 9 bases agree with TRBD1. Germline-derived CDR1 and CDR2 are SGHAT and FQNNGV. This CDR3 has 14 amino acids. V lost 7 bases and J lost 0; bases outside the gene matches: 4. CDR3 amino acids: CASKTDRGSYEQYF. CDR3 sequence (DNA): TGTGCCAGCAAGACGGACAGGGGCTCCTACGAGCAGTACTTC.

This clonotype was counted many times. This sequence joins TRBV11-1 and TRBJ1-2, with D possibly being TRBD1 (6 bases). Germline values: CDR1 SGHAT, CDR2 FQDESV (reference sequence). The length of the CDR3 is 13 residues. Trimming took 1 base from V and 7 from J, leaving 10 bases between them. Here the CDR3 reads CASSLDRDPGYTF. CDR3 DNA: TGTGCCAGCAGCTTAGACAGGGATCCTGGCTACACCTTC.

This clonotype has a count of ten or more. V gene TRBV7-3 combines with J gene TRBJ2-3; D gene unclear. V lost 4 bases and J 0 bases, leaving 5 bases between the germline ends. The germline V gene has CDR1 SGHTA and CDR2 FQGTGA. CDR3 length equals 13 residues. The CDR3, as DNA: TGTGCCAGCAGCTATGGGAGCACAGATACGCAGTATTTT. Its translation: CASSYGSTDTQYF.

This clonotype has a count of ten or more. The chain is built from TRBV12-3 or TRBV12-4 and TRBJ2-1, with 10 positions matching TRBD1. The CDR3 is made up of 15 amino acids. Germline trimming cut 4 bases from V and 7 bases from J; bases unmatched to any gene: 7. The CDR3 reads CASSYRQGAANEQFF. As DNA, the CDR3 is TGTGCCAGCAGTTACCGACAGGGGGCCGCGAATGAGCAGTTCTTC.

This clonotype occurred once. The chain's CDR3 is CASSPVEGAGTQYF. CDR3 nucleotide sequence: TGCGCCAGCAGCCCCGTTGAGGGAGCGGGGACCCAGTACTTC. The V and J genes are TRBV10-1 and TRBJ2-5; a possible D gene is TRBD2 (6 bases). V shed 6 bases and J shed 7 bases, with 18 bases lying between them. Per the germline V gene, CDR1 is WNHNN and CDR2 is SYGVQD (reference sequence). This CDR3 is 14 amino acids long.

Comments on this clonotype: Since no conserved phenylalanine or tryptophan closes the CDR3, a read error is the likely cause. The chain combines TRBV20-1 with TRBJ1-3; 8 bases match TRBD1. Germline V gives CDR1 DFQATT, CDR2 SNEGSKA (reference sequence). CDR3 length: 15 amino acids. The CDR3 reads CSAERGQDSGNTIYL. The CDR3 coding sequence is TGTAGTGCTGAACGGGGACAGGACTCTGGAAACACCATATATCTT.

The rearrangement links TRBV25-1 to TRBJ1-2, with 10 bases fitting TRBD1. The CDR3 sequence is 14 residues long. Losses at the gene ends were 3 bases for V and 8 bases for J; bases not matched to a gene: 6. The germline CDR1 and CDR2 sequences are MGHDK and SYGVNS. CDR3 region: CASSDPGTGDGYTF. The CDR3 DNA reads TGTGCCAGCAGTGACCCTGGGACAGGGGACGGCTACACCTTC.

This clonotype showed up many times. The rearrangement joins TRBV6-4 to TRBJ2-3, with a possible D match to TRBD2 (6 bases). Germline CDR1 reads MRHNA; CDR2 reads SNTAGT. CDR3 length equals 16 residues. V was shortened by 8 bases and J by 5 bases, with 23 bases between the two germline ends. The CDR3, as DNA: TGTGCCAGCCCCCCCAGGAAACGGGGAGGAATAGATACGCAGTATTTT. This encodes CASPPRKRGGIDTQYF.

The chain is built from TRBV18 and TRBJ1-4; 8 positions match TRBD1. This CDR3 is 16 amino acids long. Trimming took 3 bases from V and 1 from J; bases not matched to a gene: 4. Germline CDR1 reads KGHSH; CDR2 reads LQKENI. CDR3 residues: CASSPPQGGTNEKLFF. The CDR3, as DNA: TGTGCCAGCTCACCGCCACAGGGGGGAACTAATGAAAAACTGTTTTTT.

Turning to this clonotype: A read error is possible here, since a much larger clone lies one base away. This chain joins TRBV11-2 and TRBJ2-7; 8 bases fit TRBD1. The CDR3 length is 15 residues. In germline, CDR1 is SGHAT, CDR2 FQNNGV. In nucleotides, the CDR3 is TGTGTCAGCAGCACCTCGGGACAGGACTCTAACGAGCAGTACTTC. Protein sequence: CVSSTSGQDSNEQYF.

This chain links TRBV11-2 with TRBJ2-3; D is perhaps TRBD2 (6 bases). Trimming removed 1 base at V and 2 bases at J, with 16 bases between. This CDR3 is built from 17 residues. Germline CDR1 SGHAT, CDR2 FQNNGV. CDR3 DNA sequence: TGTGCCAGCAGCTTAGGTATCGGGACTCAATACACAGATACGCAGTATTTT. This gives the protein CASSLGIGTQYTDTQYF.

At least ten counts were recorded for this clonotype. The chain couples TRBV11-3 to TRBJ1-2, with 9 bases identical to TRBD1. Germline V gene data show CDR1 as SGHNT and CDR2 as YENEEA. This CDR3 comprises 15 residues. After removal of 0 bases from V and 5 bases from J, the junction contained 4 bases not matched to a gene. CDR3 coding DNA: TGTGCCAGCAGCTTAGACGCCGGGACAGGGTATGGCTACACCTTC. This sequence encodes CASSLDAGTGYGYTF. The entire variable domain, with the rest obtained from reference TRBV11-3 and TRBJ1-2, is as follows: EAGVVQSPRYKIIEKKQPVAFWCNPISGHNTLYWYLQNLGQGPELLIRYENEEAVDDSQLPKDRFSAERLKGVDSTLKIQPAELGDSAVYLCASSLDAGTGYGYTFGSGTRLTVV.